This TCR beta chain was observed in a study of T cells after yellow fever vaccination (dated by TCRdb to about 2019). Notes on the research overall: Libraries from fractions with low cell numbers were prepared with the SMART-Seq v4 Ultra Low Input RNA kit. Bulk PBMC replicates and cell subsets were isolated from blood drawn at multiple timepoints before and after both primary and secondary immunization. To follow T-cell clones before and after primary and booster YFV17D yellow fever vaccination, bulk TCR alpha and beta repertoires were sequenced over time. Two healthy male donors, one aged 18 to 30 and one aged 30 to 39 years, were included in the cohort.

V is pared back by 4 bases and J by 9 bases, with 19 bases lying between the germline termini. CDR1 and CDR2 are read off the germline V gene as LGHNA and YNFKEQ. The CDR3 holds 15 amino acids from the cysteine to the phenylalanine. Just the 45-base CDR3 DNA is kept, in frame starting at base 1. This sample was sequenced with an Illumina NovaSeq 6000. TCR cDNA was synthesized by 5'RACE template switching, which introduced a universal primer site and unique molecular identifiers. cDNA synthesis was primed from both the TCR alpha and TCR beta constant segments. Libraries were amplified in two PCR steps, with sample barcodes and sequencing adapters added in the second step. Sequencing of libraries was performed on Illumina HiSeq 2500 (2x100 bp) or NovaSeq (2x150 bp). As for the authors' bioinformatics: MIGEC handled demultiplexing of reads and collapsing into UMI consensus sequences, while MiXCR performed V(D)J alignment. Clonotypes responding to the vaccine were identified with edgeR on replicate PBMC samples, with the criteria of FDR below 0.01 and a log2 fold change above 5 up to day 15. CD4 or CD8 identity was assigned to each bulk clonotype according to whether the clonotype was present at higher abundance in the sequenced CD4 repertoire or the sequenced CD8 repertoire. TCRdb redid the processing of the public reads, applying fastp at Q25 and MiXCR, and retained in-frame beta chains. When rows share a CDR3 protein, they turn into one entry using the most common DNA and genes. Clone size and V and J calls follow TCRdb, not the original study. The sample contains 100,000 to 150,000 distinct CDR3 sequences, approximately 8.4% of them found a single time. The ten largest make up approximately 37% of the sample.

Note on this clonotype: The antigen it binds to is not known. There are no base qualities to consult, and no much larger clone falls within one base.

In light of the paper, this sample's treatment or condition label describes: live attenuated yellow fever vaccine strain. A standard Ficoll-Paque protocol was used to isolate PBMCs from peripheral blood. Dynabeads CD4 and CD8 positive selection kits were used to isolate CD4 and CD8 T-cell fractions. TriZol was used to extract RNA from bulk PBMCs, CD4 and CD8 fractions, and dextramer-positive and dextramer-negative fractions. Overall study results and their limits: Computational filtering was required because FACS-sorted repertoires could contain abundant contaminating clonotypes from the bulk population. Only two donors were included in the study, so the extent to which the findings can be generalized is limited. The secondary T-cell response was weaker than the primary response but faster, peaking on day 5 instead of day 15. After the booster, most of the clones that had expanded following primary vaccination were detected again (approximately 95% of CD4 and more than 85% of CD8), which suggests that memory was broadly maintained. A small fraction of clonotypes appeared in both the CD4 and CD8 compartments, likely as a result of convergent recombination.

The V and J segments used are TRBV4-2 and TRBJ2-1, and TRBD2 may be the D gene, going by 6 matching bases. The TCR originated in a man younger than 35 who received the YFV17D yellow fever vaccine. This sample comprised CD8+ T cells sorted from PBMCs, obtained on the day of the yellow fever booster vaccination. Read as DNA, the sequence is TGTGCCAGCAGCCTTACTACTCCGGGACTCACTGAGCAGTTCTTC. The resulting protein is CASSLTTPGLTEQFF.